This TCR beta chain was identified in a study of shared clonotypes between healthy human individuals. Data came from immunoSEQ multiplex PCR; TCRdb stores just in-frame clones and leaves some out. This sample has about 1,800,000 clones, with about 95% found just once. CD8 cells classed as naive were CD45RO-negative and positively selected for CCR7, excluding terminally differentiated effector memory CD45RA+ cells. CDR3 length equals 12 residues. Germline CDR1 and CDR2: SEHNR and FQNEAQ (reference sequence). Trimming cost V 4 bases and J 8 bases, with 6 bases left between them. Sequencing was carried out using naive CD8+ T cells sorted from blood. This receptor was obtained from a man aged 18 to 30 in good health. This sequence joins TRBV7-9 and TRBJ1-6; D uncertain. The CDR3 DNA is TGTGCCAGCAGCTGGTCAGATTCACCCCTCCACTTT. It translates to CASSWSDSPLHF.